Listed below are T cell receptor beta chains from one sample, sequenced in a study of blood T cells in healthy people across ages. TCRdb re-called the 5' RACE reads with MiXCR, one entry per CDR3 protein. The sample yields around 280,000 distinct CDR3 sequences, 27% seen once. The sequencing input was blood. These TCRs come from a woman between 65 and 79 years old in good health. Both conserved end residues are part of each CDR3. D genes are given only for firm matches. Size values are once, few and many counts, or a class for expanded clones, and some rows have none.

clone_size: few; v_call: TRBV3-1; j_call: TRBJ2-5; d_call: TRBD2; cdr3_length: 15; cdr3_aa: CASSLTSGRSREQYF; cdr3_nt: TGTGCCAGCAGCCTAACTAGCGGGAGATCTCGGGAGCAGTACTTC
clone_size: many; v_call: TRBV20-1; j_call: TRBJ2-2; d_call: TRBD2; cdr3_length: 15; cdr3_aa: CSARDRAGSTGELFF; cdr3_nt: TGCAGTGCTAGAGATAGAGCGGGGTCCACCGGGGAGCTGTTTTTT
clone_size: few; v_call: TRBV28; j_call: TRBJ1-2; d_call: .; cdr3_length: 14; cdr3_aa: CASSTPGQQYGYTF; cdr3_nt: TGTGCCAGCAGCACCCCGGGACAACAATATGGCTACACCTTC
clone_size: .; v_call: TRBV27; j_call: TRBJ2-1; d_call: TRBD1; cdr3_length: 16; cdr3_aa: CASTGGWTGERNEQFF; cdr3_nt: TGTGCCAGCACCGGAGGGTGGACAGGGGAGAGGAATGAGCAGTTCTTC
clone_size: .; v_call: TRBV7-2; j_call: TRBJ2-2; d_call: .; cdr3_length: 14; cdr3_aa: CASSLIALRGELFF; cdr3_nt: TGTGCCAGCAGCTTGATTGCGCTCCGAGGGGAGCTGTTTTTT
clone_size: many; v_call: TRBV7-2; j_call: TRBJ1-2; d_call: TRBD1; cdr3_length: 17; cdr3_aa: CASSQRVSDGRDSGYTF; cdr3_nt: TGTGCCAGCAGCCAGAGGGTCTCCGACGGGAGGGACAGTGGCTACACCTTC
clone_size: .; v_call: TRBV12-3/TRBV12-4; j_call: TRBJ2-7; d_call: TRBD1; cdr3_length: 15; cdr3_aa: CASSLRQGGNYEQYF; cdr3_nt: TGTGCCAGCAGCCTTCGACAGGGGGGAAACTACGAGCAGTACTTC
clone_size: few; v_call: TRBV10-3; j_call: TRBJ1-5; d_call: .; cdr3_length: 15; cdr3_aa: CAISDAYPSNQPQHF; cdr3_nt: TGTGCCATCAGTGACGCATATCCAAGCAATCAGCCCCAGCATTTT
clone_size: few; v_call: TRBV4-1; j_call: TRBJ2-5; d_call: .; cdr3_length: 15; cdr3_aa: CASSQPGIRQETQYF; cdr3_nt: TGCGCCAGCAGCCAACCGGGAATACGACAAGAGACCCAGTACTTC
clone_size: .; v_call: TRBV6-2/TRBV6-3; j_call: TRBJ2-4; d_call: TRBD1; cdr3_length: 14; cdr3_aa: CASSYSGQGNIQYF; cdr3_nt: TGTGCCAGCAGTTACTCGGGACAGGGAAACATTCAGTACTTC